This section outlines one T cell receptor beta chain sequence together with its context. The data derive from a study of blood T cell repertoires in COVID-19. As for the study in general: Sites across the United States, Italy and Spain contributed samples from acute and convalescent COVID-19.

Some clones are missing from TCRdb's copy, which holds only in-frame ones; the method was immunoSEQ multiplex PCR. The table records about 320,000 clones, less than 85% of them present only once. Those enrolled, adults aged about 18 to 89 years, came from roughly 23 US areas. Clinical history as reported by participants underpinned cohort assignment. Germline V lookup: CDR1 LGHDT, CDR2 YNNKEL (reference sequence). This CDR3 is 13 amino acids long. Trimming took off 8 bases at V and 6 bases at J, with 15 bases between the two ends. The origin of this receptor is a young woman who had been exposed to COVID-19. Input material: PBMCs or T cells enriched from blood (not recorded which). This rearrangement joins TRBV3-1 (or the pseudogene TRBV3-2) to TRBJ2-3; tentatively, D is TRBD1 (6 bases). CDR3 DNA: TGTGCCAGCTCCGGACAGAGAAACGATACGCAGTATTTT. It encodes CASSGQRNDTQYF.